This T cell receptor (beta chain) came from a study of T cell responses to AZD1222 COVID-19 vaccine (dated by TCRdb to the early 2020s). A note on the overall study: A total of under 250 trial participants underwent TCR sequencing, of whom more than 200 had received two doses of AZD1222 and approximately 25 had received two doses of the MenACWY control vaccine. Enrollment into the trials was organized by age into subgroups of 18-55, 56-69 and 70-plus years, and those subgroups contained roughly 160, 29 and 62 TCR-sequenced participants, respectively. On the study overall, not on this receptor specifically: Only five to seven AZD1222 recipients were SARS-CoV-2 seropositive at baseline, limiting conclusions about previously exposed vaccinees. After two AZD1222 doses, spike-specific TCR breadth and depth were significantly higher than at day 0 and than in MenACWY recipients. CD4 TCRs associated with the vaccine covered the entire spike protein, and the dominant responses were in regions 160-218 and 743-854. In the small 56-69-year group, the increase in depth fell short of significance, most likely because of low power. Nearly half of unique spike-specific TCRs reportedly recognized epitopes outside regions mutated in the B.1.351 and B.1.1.7 variants. Most participants were white British and females outnumbered males, and the authors suggested that clonal diversity may have been underestimated. No day 14 peak-response samples were available, so repertoires were characterized only after the peak T cell response.

What the time point label conveys for this sample: baseline before first vaccination. Samples from vaccinated people were obtained from the UK trials COV001 and COV002, which included a single-blind randomized controlled phase 2/3 trial of AZD1222 (ChAdOx1 nCoV-19) in healthy adults. Trial participant PBMC samples were collected at day 0 and day 28 after the second dose for TCRbeta chain sequencing. Details on this clone: Its antigen specificity is not known.

The CDR3 regions of human TCRbeta chains were analyzed by immunosequencing. The authors' analysis ran thus. Repertoire TCRs were checked for matches against a reference library of SARS-CoV-2-specific TCRs that had been generated using the MIRA antigen-specificity platform. Breadth meant the fraction of unique TCRs that were SARS-CoV-2-associated, whereas depth meant the fraction of total T cells that were SARS-CoV-2-associated. Using the MIRA data, each spike-specific TCR was mapped to the spike region that the TCR reacts to and placed in a CD4 or CD8 class. Log10-transformed breadth and depth values were compared by one-way ANOVA with Sidak's multiple comparisons tests. TCRdb provides this immuneACCESS table in a form limited to in-frame rearrangements. Some clones are lacking; in checked studies, under half of them reflect an unresolved V gene, and why the rest are absent is not known. V and J calls and clone size are those listed in that table; D and trimming were worked out from the DNA. The sample has under 150,000 clones on record. The ten largest account for 2% to 2.5% of the sample.

For this chain, trimming is 6 bases at the V end and 7 bases at the J end, and the number of junction bases without a gene match is 7. Inclusive of the bounding cysteine and phenylalanine, the CDR3 is 14 residues long. CDR3 DNA only is kept here, 42 bases in frame from base 1. According to the germline V gene, CDR1 reads MNHEY and CDR2 reads SVGAGI. The TCR was taken from an adult in good health. Sequenced material: peripheral blood. The sequence joins TRBV6-5 to TRBJ1-4; the junction holds 8 bases that match TRBD1. The CDR3 in this case is CASSAGGESEKLFF. Read as DNA, the sequence is TGTGCCAGCAGCGCAGGGGGCGAGAGTGAAAAACTGTTTTTT.